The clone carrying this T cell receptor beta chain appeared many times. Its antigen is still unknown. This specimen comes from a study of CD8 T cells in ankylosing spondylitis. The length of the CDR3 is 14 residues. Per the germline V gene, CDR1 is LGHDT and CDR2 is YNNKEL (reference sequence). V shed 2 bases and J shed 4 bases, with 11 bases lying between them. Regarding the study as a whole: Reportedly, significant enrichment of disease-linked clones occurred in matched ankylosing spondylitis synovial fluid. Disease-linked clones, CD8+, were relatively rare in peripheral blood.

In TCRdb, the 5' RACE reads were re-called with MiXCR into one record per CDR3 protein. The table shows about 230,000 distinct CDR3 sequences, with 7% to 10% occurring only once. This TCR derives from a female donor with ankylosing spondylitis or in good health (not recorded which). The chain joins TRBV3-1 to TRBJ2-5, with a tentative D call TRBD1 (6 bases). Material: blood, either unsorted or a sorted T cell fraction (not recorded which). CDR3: CASSQSARGETQYF. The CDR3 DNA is TGTGCCAGCAGCCAATCGGCCAGGGGAGAGACCCAGTACTTC.